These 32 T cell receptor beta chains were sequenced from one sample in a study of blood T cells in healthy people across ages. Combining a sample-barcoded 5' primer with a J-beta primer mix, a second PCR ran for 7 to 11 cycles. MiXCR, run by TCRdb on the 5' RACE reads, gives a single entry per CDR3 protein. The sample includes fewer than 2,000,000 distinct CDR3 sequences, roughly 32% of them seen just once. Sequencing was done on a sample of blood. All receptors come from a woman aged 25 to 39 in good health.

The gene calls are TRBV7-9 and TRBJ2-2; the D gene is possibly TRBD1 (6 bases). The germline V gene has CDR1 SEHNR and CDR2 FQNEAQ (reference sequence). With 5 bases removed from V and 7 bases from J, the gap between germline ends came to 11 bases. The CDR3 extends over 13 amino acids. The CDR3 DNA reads TGTGCCAGCAGCCAACAGGGTTTCGGGGAGCTGTTTTTT. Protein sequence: CASSQQGFGELFF.

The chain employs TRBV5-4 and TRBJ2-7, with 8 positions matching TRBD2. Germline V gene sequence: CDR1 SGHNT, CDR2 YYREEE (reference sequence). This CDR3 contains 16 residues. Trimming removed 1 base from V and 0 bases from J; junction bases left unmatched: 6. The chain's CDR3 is CASSLPGGASSYEQYF. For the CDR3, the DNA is TGTGCCAGCAGCTTGCCCGGGGGGGCGAGCTCCTACGAGCAGTACTTC.

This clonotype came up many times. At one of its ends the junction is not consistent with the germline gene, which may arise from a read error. The CDR3 loop reads CASSFDRGSYEQYF. In DNA, the CDR3 is TGTGCCAGCAGCTTCGACAGGGGGTCCTACGAGCAGTACTTC. The rearrangement links TRBV5-1 to TRBJ2-7; 9 positions match TRBD1. Germline V gene lookup returns CDR1 SGHRS and CDR2 YFSETQ. CDR3 length: 14 residues.

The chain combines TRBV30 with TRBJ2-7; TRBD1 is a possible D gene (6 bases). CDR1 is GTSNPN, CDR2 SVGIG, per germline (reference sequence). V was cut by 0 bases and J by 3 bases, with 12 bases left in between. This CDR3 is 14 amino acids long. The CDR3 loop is CAWSVHGGDYEQYF. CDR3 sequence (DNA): TGTGCCTGGAGTGTACATGGGGGCGACTACGAGCAGTACTTC. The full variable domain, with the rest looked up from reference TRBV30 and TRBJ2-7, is SQTIHQWPATLVQPVGSPLSLECTVEGTSNPNLYWYRQAAGRGLQLLFYSVGIGQISSEVPQNLSASRPQDRQFILSSKKLLLSDSGFYLCAWSVHGGDYEQYFGPGTRLTVT.

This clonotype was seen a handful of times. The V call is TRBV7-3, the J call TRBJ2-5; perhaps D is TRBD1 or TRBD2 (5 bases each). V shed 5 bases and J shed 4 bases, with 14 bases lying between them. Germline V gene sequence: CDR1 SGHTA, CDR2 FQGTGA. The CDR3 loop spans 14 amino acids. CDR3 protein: CASSPGDRRETQYF. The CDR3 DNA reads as TGTGCCAGCAGCCCCGGGGACCGGCGAGAGACCCAGTACTTC.

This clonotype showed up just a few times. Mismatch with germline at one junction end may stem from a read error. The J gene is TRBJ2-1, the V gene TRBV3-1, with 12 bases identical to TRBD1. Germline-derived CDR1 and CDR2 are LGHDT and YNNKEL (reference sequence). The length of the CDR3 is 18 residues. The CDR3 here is CASSQGTGGFSGYNEQFF. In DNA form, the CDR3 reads TGTGCTAGCAGCCAAGGGACAGGGGGCTTTAGCGGCTACAATGAGCAGTTCTTC.

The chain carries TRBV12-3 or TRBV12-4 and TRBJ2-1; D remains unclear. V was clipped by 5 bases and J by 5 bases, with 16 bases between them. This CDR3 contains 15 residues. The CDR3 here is CASSPITRPDNEQFF. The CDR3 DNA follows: TGTGCCAGCAGTCCTATAACCAGGCCCGACAATGAGCAGTTCTTC.

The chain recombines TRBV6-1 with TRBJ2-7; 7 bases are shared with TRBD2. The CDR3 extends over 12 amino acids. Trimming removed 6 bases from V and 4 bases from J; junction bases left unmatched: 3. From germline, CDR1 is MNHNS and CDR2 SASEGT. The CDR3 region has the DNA TGTGCCAGCAGATTCGGGGGGTACGAGCAGTACTTC. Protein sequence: CASRFGGYEQYF.

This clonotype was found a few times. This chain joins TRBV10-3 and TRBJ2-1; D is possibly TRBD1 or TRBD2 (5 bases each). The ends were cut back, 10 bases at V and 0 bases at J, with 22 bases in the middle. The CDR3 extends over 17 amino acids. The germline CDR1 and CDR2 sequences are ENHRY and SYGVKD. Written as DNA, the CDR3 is TGTGCCACCGCAAAAGGGGCTAGCCCGAGCTCCTACAATGAGCAGTTCTTC. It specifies CATAKGASPSSYNEQFF.

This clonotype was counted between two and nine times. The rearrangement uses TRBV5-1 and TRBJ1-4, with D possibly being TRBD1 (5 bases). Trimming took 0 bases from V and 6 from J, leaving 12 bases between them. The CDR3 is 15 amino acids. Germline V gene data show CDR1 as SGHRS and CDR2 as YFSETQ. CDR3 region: CASSLGGREDEKLFF. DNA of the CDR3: TGCGCCAGCAGCTTGGGGGGACGTGAGGATGAAAAACTGTTTTTT.

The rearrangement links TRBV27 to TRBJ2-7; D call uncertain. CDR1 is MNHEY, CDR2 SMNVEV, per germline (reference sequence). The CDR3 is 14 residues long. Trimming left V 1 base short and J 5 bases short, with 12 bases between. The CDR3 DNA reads TGTGCCAGCAGTTTATTTGGGTCGGTCCACGAGCAGTACTTC. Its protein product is CASSLFGSVHEQYF.

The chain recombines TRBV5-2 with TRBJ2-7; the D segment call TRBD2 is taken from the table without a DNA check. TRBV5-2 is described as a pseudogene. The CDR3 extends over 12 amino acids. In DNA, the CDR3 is TGTGCCAGCAACTTAGAGGGTAGAAAGCAGTACTTC. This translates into CASNLEGRKQYF.

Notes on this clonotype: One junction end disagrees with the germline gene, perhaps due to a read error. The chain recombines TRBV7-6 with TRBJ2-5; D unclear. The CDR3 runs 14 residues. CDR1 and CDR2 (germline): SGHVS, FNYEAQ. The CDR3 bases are TGTACCAGCAGCTTGGAAAGGTACCAAGAGACCCAGTACTTC. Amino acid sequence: CTSSLERYQETQYF.

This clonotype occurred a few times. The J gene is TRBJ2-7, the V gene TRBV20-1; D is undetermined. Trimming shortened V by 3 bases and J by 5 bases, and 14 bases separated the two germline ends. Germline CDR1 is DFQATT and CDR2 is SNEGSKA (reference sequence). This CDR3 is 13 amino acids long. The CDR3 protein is CSASLTRTHEQYF. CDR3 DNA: TGCAGTGCTAGCTTGACAAGAACCCACGAGCAGTACTTC.

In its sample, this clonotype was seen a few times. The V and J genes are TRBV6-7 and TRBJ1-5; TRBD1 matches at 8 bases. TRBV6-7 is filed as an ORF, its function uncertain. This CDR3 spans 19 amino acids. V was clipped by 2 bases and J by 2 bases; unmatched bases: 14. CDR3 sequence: CASSYPTGAHPEGNQPQHF. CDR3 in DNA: TGTGCCAGCAGTTACCCGACAGGGGCCCACCCGGAGGGCAATCAGCCCCAGCATTTT.

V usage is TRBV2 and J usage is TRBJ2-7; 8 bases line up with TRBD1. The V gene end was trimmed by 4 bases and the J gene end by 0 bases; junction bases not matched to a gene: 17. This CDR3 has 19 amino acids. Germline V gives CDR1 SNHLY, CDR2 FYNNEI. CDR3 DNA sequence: TGTGCCAGCAGTGTATCGAGCGTTATACAGGGGGAGATCTCCTACGAGCAGTACTTC. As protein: CASSVSSVIQGEISYEQYF.

This chain's CDR3 is CASSFGKREFSNEQYF. CDR3 sequence (DNA): TGTGCCAGCAGTTTCGGGAAGAGAGAGTTTTCTAATGAGCAGTACTTC. The J gene is TRBJ2-5, the V gene TRBV27, with TRBD2 as a possible D gene (5 bases). Germline V gives CDR1 MNHEY, CDR2 SMNVEV (reference sequence). The CDR3 contains 16 residues. With 3 bases removed from V and 11 bases from J, the gap between germline ends came to 25 bases.

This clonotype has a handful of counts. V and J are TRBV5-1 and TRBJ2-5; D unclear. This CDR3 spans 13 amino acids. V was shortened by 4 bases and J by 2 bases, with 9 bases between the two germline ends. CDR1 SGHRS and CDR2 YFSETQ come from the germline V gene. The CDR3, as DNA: TGCGCCAGCAGCCAACGGACGCAAGAGACCCAGTACTTC. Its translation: CASSQRTQETQYF.

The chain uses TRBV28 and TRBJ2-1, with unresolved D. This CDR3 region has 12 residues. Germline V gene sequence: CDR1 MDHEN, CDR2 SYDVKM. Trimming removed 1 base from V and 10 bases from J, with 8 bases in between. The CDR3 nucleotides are TGTGCCAGCAGTTTATCTCCTTTCGAGCAGTTCTTC. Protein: CASSLSPFEQFF. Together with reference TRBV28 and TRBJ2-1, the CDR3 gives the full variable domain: DVKVTQSSRYLVKRTGEKVFLECVQDMDHENMFWYRQDPGLGLRLIYFSYDVKMKEKGDIPEGYSVSREKKERFSLILESASTNQTSMYLCASSLSPFEQFFGPGTRLTVL.

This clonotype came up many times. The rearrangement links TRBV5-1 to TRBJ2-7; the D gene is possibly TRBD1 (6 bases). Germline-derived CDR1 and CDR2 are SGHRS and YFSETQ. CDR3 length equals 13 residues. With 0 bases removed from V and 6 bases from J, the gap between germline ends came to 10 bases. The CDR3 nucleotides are TGCGCCAGCAGCTTGGGGCGAGGGGGCGAGCAGTACTTC. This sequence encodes CASSLGRGGEQYF.

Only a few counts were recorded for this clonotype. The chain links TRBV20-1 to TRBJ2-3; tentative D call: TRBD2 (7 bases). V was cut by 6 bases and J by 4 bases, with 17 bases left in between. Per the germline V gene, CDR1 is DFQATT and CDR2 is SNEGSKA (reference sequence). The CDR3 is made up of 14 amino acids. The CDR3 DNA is TGCAGTGCAGCCCGCGGGGGCGCGGCAGATACGCAGTATTTT. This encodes CSAARGGAADTQYF.

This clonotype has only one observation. The CDR3 bases are TGTGCCAGCAGCCACCGGGCTAGCGGGGGGTACTACGAGCAGTACTTC. Protein sequence: CASSHRASGGYYEQYF. This chain joins TRBV3-1 and TRBJ2-7, with TRBD2 matching over 11 bases. CDR3 size: 16 residues. Germline lookup yields CDR1 LGHDT and CDR2 YNNKEL (reference sequence). Trimming at V came to 3 bases and at J to 3 bases, leaving 7 bases not matched to a gene.

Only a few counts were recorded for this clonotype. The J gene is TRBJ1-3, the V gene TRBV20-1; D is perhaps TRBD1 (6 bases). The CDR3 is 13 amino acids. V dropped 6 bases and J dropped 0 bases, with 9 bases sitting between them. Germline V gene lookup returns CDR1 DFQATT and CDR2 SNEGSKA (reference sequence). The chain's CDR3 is CSAQDSSGNTIYF. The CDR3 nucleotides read TGCAGTGCCCAGGACAGCTCTGGAAACACCATATATTTT.

In nucleotides, the CDR3 is TGTGCCATCAGGGACAGGGATGGCTATGGCTACACCTTC. Translating gives CAIRDRDGYGYTF. The V call is TRBV10-3, the J call TRBJ1-2, with 8 bases identical to TRBD1. In germline, CDR1 is ENHRY, CDR2 SYGVKD. The CDR3 has 13 residues. The V segment lost 6 bases and the J segment 4 bases; nucleotides outside the gene matches: 4.

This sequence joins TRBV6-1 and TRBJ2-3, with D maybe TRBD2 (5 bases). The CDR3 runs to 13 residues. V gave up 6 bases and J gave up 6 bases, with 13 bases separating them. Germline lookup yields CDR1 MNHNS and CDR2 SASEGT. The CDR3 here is CASREGGVDTQYF. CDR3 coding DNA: TGTGCCAGCAGAGAGGGTGGAGTCGATACGCAGTATTTT.

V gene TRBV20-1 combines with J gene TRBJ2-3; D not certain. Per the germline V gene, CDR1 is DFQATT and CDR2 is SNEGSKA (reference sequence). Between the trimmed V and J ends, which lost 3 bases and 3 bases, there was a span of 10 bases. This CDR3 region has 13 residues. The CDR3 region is CSARSLYTDTQYF. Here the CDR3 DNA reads TGCAGTGCTAGGTCGTTGTATACAGATACGCAGTATTTT.

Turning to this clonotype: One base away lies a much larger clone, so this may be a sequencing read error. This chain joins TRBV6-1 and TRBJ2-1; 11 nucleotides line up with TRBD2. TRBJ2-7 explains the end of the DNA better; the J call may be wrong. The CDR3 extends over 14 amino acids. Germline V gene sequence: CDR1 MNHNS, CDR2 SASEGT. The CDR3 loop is CASELAGDYNEQYF. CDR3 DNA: TGTGCCAGCGAACTAGCGGGGGACTACAATGAGCAGTACTTC.

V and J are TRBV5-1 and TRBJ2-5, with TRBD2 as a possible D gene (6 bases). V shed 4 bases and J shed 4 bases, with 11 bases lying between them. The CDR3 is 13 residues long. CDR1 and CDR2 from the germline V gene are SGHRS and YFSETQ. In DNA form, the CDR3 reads TGCGCCAGCAGCATGGACTATGGAGAGACCCAGTACTTC. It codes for CASSMDYGETQYF.

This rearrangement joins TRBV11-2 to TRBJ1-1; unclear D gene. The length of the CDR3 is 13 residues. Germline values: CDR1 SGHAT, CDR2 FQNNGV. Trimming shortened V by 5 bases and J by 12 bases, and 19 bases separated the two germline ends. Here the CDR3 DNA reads TGTGCCAGCAGCGATGACTGGAGCGGTGGGACTTTCTTT. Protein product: CASSDDWSGGTFF.

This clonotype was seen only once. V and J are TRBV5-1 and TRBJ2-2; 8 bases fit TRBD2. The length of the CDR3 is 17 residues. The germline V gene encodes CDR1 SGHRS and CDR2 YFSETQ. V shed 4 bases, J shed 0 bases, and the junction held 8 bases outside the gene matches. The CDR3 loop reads CASSREGGGANTGELFF. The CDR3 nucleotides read TGCGCCAGCAGCCGGGAGGGAGGAGGTGCGAACACCGGGGAGCTGTTTTTT.

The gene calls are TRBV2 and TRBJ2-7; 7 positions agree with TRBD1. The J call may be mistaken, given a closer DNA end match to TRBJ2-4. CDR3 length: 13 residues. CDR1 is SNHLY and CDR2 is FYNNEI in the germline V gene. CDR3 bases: TGTGCCAGCAGGTGGACAGGTCCCAACATTCAGTACTTC. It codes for CASRWTGPNIQYF.

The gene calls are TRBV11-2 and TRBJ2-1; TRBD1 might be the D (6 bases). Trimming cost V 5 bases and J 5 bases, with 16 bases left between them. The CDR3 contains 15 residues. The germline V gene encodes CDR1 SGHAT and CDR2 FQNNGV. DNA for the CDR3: TGTGCCAGCAGCCCCGTAGACAGGTTTGACAATGAGCAGTTCTTC. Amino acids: CASSPVDRFDNEQFF.